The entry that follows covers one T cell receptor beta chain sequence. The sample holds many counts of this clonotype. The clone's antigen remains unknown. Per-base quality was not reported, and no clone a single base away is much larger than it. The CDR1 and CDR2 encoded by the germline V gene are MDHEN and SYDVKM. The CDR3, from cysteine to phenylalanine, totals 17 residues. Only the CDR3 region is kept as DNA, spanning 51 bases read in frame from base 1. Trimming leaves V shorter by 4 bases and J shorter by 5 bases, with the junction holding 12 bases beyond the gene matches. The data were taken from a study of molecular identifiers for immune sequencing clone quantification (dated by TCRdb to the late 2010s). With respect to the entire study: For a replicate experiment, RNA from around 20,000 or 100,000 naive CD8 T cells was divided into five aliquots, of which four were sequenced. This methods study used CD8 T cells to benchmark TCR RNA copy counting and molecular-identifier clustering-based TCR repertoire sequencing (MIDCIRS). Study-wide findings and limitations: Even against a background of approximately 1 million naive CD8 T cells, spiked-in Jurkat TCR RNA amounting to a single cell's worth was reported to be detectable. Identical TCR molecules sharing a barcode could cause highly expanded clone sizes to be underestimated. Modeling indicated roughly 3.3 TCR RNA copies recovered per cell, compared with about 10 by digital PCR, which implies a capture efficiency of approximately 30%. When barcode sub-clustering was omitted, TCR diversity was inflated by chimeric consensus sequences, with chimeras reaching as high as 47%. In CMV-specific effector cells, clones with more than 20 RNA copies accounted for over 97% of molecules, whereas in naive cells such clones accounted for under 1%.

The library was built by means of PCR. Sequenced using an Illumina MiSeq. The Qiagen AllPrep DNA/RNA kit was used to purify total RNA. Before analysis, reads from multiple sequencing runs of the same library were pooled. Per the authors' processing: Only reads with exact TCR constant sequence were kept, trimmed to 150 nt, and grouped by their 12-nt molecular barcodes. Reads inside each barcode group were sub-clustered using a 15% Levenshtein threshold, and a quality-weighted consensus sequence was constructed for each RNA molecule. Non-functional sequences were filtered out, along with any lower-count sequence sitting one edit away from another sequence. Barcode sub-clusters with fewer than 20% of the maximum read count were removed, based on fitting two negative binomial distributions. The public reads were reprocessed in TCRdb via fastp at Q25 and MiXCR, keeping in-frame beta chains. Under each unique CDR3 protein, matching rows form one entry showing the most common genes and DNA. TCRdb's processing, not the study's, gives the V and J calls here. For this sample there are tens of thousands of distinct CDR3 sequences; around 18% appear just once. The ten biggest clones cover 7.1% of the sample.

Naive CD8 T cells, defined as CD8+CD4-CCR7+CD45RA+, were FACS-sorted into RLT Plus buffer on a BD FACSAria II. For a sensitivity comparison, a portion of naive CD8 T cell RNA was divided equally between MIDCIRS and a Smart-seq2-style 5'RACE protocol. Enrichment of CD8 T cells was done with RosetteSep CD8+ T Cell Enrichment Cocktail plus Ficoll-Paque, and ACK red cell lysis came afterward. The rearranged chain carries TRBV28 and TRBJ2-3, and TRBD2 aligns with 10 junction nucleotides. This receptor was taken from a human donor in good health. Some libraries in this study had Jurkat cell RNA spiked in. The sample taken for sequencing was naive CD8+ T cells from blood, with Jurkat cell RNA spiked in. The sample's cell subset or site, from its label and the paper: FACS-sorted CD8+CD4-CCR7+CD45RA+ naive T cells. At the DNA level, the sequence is TGTGCCAGCAGTTCAGCGGGAGGGCCCGGGCAGGTAGATACGCAGTATTTT. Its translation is CASSSAGGPGQVDTQYF.